Following are 23 T cell receptor beta chains from one sample sequenced in a study of blood T cell repertoires in COVID-19 (dated by TCRdb to the early 2020s). The library was generated by the immunoSEQ multiplex PCR assay. Imported from immuneACCESS, the table was reduced by TCRdb to in-frame sequences with V and J called. These copies leave out some clones; in studies compared against another copy, an unresolved V gene accounts for under half, and the cause of the remainder is not known. Within this sample are about 140,000 clones, with 80% to 90% of them counted one time only. The ten largest clones capture 3% to 3.5% of the sample. The sample taken for sequencing was PBMCs or T cells enriched from blood (not recorded which). The receptors were sampled from a woman aged 45-65 years with acute COVID-19.

The genes are TRBV7-9 and TRBJ1-1; TRBD1 agrees at 7 bases. Losses at the gene ends were 5 bases for V and 3 bases for J; bases not matched to a gene: 9. CDR1 and CDR2 from the germline V gene are SEHNR and FQNEAQ (reference sequence). CDR3 length: 15 amino acids. The CDR3 loop is CASSPAQGKDTEAFF. CDR3 nucleotides: TGTGCCAGCAGCCCCGCACAGGGGAAGGACACTGAAGCTTTCTTT.

V is TRBV7-3 and J is TRBJ2-7; 7 positions agree with TRBD1. Unmatched junction bases numbered 13, after V lost 5 bases and J lost 6 bases. Germline values: CDR1 SGHTA, CDR2 FQGTGA. CDR3 length equals 15 residues. The CDR3 region has the DNA TGTGCCAGCAGCCCGAATCCGACCTCAGGGGGCGAGCAGTACTTC. As protein: CASSPNPTSGGEQYF. The whole variable domain, remainder taken from reference TRBV7-3 and TRBJ2-7, is GAGVSQTPSNKVTEKGKYVELRCDPISGHTALYWYRQSLGQGPEFLIYFQGTGAADDSGLPNDRFFAVRPEGSVSTLKIQRTERGDSAVYLCASSPNPTSGGEQYFGPGTRLTVT.

The V and J genes are TRBV9 and TRBJ2-1; 8 nucleotides line up with TRBD2. From germline, CDR1 is SGDLS and CDR2 YYNGEE. The CDR3 is 15 residues long. V trimming: 2 bases; J trimming: 1 base; junction bases outside the gene matches: 2. The CDR3 DNA sequence: TGTGCCAGCAGCGTTAGCGGGGATTCCTACAATGAGCAGTTCTTC. Its protein product is CASSVSGDSYNEQFF.

The chain links TRBV14 to TRBJ2-7, with D maybe TRBD1 (6 bases). Germline CDR1 reads SGHDN; CDR2 reads FVKESK. The CDR3 totals 14 residues. The V gene lost 4 bases and the J gene lost 5 bases, with 15 bases spanning the gap. The CDR3 region is CASSPHQGSHEQYF. The CDR3 coding sequence is TGTGCCAGCAGCCCCCACCAGGGGAGCCACGAGCAGTACTTC.

The chain links TRBV7-2 to TRBJ2-7; the D gene is possibly TRBD1 (6 bases). The CDR3 consists of 14 residues. The germline V gene encodes CDR1 SGHTA and CDR2 FQGNSA. The V and J ends lost 6 bases and 5 bases respectively, with 17 bases between them. CDR3 loop: CASSGVYGGNEQYF. CDR3 in DNA: TGTGCCAGCAGTGGAGTGTATGGGGGCAACGAGCAGTACTTC.

This rearrangement joins TRBV12-2 to TRBJ1-4; the table names TRBD1, a call not compared with the DNA. TRBV12-2 is designated a pseudogene. The CDR3 loop spans 14 amino acids. This CDR3 is CASRFGQGGEKLFF. Written as DNA, the CDR3 is TGTGCAAGTCGCTTCGGACAGGGGGGTGAAAAACTGTTTTTT.

V is TRBV11-2 and J is TRBJ2-3; tentative D call: TRBD2 (6 bases). Trimming removed 7 bases at V and 1 base at J, with 15 bases between. CDR1 SGHAT and CDR2 FQNNGV come from the germline V gene. CDR3 length equals 15 residues. The CDR3 nucleotides are TGTGCCAGCACCCGAAGGGCTAGCGGCACAGATACGCAGTATTTT. The encoded protein is CASTRRASGTDTQYF. The whole variable domain, remainder taken from reference TRBV11-2 and TRBJ2-3, is EAGVAQSPRYKIIEKRQSVAFWCNPISGHATLYWYQQILGQGPKLLIQFQNNGVVDDSQLPKDRFSAERLKGVDSTLKIQPAKLEDSAVYLCASTRRASGTDTQYFGPGTRLTVL.

The rearrangement uses TRBV5-1 and TRBJ2-1, with 8 bases that match TRBD2. The CDR3 is 18 residues long. Per germline, CDR1 SGHRS and CDR2 YFSETQ. J lost 3 bases, V lost 3 bases, and 14 bases had no gene match. Here the CDR3 reads CASSSYTSGSRNYNEQFF. The CDR3 nucleotides read TGCGCCAGCAGCTCGTATACTAGCGGATCAAGAAACTACAATGAGCAGTTCTTC. The variable domain in full, completed from reference TRBV5-1 and TRBJ2-1, reads KAGVTQTPRYLIKTRGQQVTLSCSPISGHRSVSWYQQTPGQGLQFLFEYFSETQRNKGNFPGRFSGRQFSNSRSEMNVSTLELGDSALYLCASSSYTSGSRNYNEQFFGPGTRLTVL.

For the CDR3, the DNA is TGTGCCAGCAGCCCCCGGGGGGACGGCCAGCCCCAGCATTTT. Its translation: CASSPRGDGQPQHF. The V call is TRBV3-1 (or the pseudogene TRBV3-2), the J call TRBJ1-5; maybe TRBD1 (5 bases). The CDR3 contains 14 residues. The V gene's germline CDR1 is LGHDT and CDR2 YNNKEL (reference sequence). V lost 4 bases, J lost 7 bases, and 14 bases lay in between.

The V gene is TRBV7-9, the J gene TRBJ1-5, with D perhaps TRBD1 (6 bases). The germline V gene encodes CDR1 SEHNR and CDR2 FQNEAQ (reference sequence). Between the trimmed V and J ends, which lost 5 bases and 7 bases, there was a span of 12 bases. The CDR3 runs 13 residues. CDR3 nucleotides: TGTGCCAGCAGCAACCGGGACAACCAGCCCCAGCATTTT. Encoded protein: CASSNRDNQPQHF.

V and J are TRBV27 and TRBJ2-3, with no clear D. CDR1 and CDR2 from the germline V gene are MNHEY and SMNVEV (reference sequence). This CDR3 has 14 amino acids. V was cut by 6 bases and J by 4 bases, with 14 bases left in between. CDR3 in DNA: TGTGCCAGCAGACCGCCTAACGAACCAGATACGCAGTATTTT. This translates into CASRPPNEPDTQYF.

The V gene is TRBV16, the J gene TRBJ1-1; D remains ambiguous. The CDR3 covers 15 residues. Trimming removed 5 bases at V and 1 base at J, with 14 bases between. The V gene's germline CDR1 is KGHSY and CDR2 FQNENV. CDR3 loop: CASSSTRLGNTEAFF. The CDR3 bases are TGTGCCAGCAGCTCCACGCGACTTGGGAACACTGAAGCTTTCTTT.

With respect to this clone: This CDR3 is also generated by other DNA sequences in the sample. The V gene is TRBV29-1, the J gene TRBJ1-2; 9 nucleotides agree with TRBD1. The CDR3 loop spans 11 amino acids. V shed 6 bases and J 8 bases; nucleotides not matched to a gene: 4. CDR1 is SQVTM and CDR2 is ANQGSEA in the germline V gene. CDR3 sequence: CSVGQGNGYTF. The CDR3 bases are TGCAGCGTGGGACAGGGAAACGGCTACACCTTC.

This clone was found once. The chain employs TRBV6-1 and TRBJ2-7, with 7 nucleotides matching TRBD1. The junction had 7 bases not matched to a gene; V was cut back by 2 bases and J by 0 bases. This CDR3 contains 16 residues. Germline V gene data show CDR1 as MNHNS and CDR2 as SASEGT. The chain's CDR3 is CASSESRGGNSYEQYF. CDR3 DNA sequence: TGTGCCAGCAGTGAATCGAGAGGGGGCAACTCCTACGAGCAGTACTTC.

This CDR3 reads CASSFNQGMSGYTF. CDR3 coding DNA: TGTGCCAGCAGTTTCAATCAGGGGATGTCTGGCTACACCTTC. The chain joins TRBV27 to TRBJ1-2; D is perhaps TRBD1 (6 bases). The V gene's germline CDR1 is MNHEY and CDR2 SMNVEV (reference sequence). CDR3 length equals 14 residues. V was clipped by 3 bases and J by 7 bases, with 15 bases between them.

CDR3 amino acids: CASSPRTGRPEKLFF. The DNA of the CDR3 is TGTGCCAGTAGTCCCCGGACAGGGCGACCTGAAAAACTGTTTTTT. V gene TRBV19 combines with J gene TRBJ1-4; 8 bases fit TRBD1. V dropped 5 bases and J dropped 7; count of bases not matched to a gene: 9. This CDR3 comprises 15 residues. Germline CDR1 LNHDA, CDR2 SQIVND (reference sequence).

The rearrangement links TRBV6-6 to TRBJ1-5; no definite D call. This CDR3 has 13 amino acids. Per the germline V gene, CDR1 is MNHNY and CDR2 is SVGAGI (reference sequence). V lost 6 bases to trimming and J lost 2 bases, with 8 bases between them. CDR3 residues: CASSASGNQPQHF. In DNA, the CDR3 is TGTGCCAGCAGCGCGAGTGGCAATCAGCCCCAGCATTTT.

This rearrangement joins TRBV11-3 to TRBJ1-1; a weak D match, TRBD1 (6 bases). Trimming stripped 2 bases from V and 6 bases from J, with 7 bases between. Germline loops: CDR1 SGHNT, CDR2 YENEEA. This CDR3 has 12 amino acids. CDR3 residues: CASSLQGSEAFF. The CDR3 DNA sequence: TGTGCCAGCAGCTTACAGGGGTCTGAAGCTTTCTTT. Drawing the rest from reference TRBV11-3 and TRBJ1-1, the complete variable domain is EAGVVQSPRYKIIEKKQPVAFWCNPISGHNTLYWYLQNLGQGPELLIRYENEEAVDDSQLPKDRFSAERLKGVDSTLKIQPAELGDSAVYLCASSLQGSEAFFGQGTRLTVV.

V gene TRBV9 combines with J gene TRBJ1-4; 8 bases line up with TRBD1. The CDR3 runs to 15 residues. The V and J ends lost 1 base and 2 bases, in that order; junction bases with no gene match: 1. Germline V gene sequence: CDR1 SGDLS, CDR2 YYNGEE. DNA for the CDR3: TGTGCCAGCAGCGTACAGGGGGCGACTAATGAAAAACTGTTTTTT. Translating it yields CASSVQGATNEKLFF. The full variable domain, rest sourced from reference TRBV9 and TRBJ1-4, is DSGVTQTPKHLITATGQRVTLRCSPRSGDLSVYWYQQSLDQGLQFLIQYYNGEERAKGNILERFSAQQFPDLHSELNLSSLELGDSALYFCASSVQGATNEKLFFGSGTQLSVL.

The chain has TRBV6-6 and TRBJ1-3; D might be TRBD1 (5 bases). V lost 2 bases and J 4 bases, leaving 9 bases between the germline ends. CDR1 and CDR2 (germline): MNHNY, SVGAGI (reference sequence). The CDR3 covers 14 residues. The CDR3 bases are TGTGCCAGCAGTTACGGGGCTGAGGGAAACACCATATATTTT. Translated: CASSYGAEGNTIYF.

The chain uses TRBV5-1 and TRBJ1-4; D possibly corresponds to TRBD1 (6 bases). The CDR3 runs 15 residues. V lost 4 bases and J lost 3, with 13 bases in between. Germline V gene data show CDR1 as SGHRS and CDR2 as YFSETQ. CDR3 protein: CASSPEGGANEKLFF. CDR3 in DNA: TGCGCCAGCAGCCCAGAGGGGGGGGCTAATGAAAAACTGTTTTTT.

The rearrangement joins TRBV5-4 to TRBJ2-7; 7 bases map to TRBD2. V dropped 3 bases and J dropped 7; count of bases not matched to a gene: 10. Germline loops: CDR1 SGHNT, CDR2 YYREEE (reference sequence). This CDR3 is 14 amino acids long. CDR3 sequence (DNA): TGTGCCAGCAGCTCAGGGATGGAGCGGGATGAGCAGTACTTC. This encodes CASSSGMERDEQYF.

This chain joins TRBV28 and TRBJ2-7; 9 bases match TRBD1. V shed 5 bases and J 7 bases; nucleotides not matched to a gene: 9. The CDR3 length is 14 residues. CDR1 and CDR2 (germline): MDHEN, SYDVKM. This CDR3 reads CASSPDRGPGEQYF. DNA of the CDR3: TGTGCCAGCAGTCCGGACAGGGGTCCGGGGGAGCAGTACTTC. The full variable domain, in which reference TRBV28 and TRBJ2-7 provide the parts outside the CDR3, is DVKVTQSSRYLVKRTGEKVFLECVQDMDHENMFWYRQDPGLGLRLIYFSYDVKMKEKGDIPEGYSVSREKKERFSLILESASTNQTSMYLCASSPDRGPGEQYFGPGTRLTVT.